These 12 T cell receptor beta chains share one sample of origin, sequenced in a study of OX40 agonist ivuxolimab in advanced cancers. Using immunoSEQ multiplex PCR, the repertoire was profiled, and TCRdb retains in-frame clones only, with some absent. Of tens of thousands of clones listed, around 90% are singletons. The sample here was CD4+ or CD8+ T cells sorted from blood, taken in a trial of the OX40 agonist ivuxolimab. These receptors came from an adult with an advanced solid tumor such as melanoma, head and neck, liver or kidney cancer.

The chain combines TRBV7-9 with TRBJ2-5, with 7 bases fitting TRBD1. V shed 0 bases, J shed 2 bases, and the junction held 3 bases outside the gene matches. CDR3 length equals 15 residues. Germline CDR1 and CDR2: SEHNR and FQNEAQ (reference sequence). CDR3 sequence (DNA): TGTGCCAGCAGCTTAGCTAGACAGGGTCAAGAGACCCAGTACTTC. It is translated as CASSLARQGQETQYF.

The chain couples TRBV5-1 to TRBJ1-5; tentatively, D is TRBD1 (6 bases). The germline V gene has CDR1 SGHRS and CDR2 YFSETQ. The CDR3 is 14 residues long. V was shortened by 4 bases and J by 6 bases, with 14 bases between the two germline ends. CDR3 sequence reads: CASSVGAGGQPQHF. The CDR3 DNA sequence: TGCGCCAGCAGCGTGGGGGCGGGGGGTCAGCCCCAGCATTTT.

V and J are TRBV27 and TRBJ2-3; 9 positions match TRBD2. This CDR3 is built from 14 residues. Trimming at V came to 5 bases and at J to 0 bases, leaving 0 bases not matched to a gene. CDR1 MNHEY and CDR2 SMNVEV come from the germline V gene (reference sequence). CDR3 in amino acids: CASSLAGSTDTQYF. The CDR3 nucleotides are TGTGCCAGCAGTCTAGCGGGAAGCACAGATACGCAGTATTTT.

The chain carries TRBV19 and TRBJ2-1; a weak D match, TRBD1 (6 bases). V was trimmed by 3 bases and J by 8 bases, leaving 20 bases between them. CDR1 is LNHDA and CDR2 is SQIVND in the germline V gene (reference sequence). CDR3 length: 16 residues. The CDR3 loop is CASSMTGHRIVDEQFF. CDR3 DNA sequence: TGTGCCAGTAGTATGACAGGACACCGTATTGTGGATGAGCAGTTCTTC.

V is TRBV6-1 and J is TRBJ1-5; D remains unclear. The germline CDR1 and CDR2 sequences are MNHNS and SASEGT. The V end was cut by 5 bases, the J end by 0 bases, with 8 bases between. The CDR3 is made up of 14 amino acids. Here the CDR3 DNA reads TGTGCCAGCAGTCTTGGCTCTAGCAATCAGCCCCAGCATTTT. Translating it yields CASSLGSSNQPQHF.

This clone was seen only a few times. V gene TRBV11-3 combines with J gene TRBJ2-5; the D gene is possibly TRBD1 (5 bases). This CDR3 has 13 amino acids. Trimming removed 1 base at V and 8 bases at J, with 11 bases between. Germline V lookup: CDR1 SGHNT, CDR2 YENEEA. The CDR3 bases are TGTGCCAGCAGCTTAGTTCCCCAGGGTACCCAGTACTTC. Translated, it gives CASSLVPQGTQYF.

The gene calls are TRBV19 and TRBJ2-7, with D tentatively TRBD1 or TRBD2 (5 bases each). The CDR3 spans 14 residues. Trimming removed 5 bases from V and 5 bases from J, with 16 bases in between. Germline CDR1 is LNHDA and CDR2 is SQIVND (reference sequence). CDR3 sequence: CASSPRDPVHEQYF. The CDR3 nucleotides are TGTGCCAGTAGTCCCCGGGACCCGGTGCACGAGCAGTACTTC.

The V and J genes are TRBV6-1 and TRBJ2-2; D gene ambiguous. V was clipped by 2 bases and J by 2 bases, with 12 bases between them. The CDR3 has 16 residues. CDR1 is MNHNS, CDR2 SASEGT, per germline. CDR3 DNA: TGTGCCAGCAGTGAATCTTCCAGGTTTAACACCGGGGAGCTGTTTTTT. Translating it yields CASSESSRFNTGELFF.

The CDR3, as DNA: TGTGCCAGCAGTGAGTTTGGGACTAGCGGGAACACCGGGGAGCTGTTTTTT. Its protein is CASSEFGTSGNTGELFF. This chain links TRBV6-1 with TRBJ2-2, with 11 bases fitting TRBD2. This CDR3 region has 17 residues. Germline V gives CDR1 MNHNS, CDR2 SASEGT. The V and J ends lost 3 bases and 1 base, in that order; junction bases with no gene match: 4.

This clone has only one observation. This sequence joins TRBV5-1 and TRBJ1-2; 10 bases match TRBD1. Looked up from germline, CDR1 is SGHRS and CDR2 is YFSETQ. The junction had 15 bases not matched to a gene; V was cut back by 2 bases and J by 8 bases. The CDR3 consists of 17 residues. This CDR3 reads CASSFGGTGDAFGGYTF. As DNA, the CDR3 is TGCGCCAGCAGCTTTGGAGGGACAGGGGATGCTTTTGGAGGCTACACCTTC.

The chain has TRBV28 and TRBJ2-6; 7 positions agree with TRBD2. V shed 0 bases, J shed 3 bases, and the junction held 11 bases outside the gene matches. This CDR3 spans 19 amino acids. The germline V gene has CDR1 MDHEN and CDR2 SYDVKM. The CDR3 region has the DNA TGTGCCAGCAGTTTATGGAGGCTAGCGGCCATCGGTGGGGCCAACGTCCTGACTTTC. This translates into CASSLWRLAAIGGANVLTF. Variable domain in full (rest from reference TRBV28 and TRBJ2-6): DVKVTQSSRYLVKRTGEKVFLECVQDMDHENMFWYRQDPGLGLRLIYFSYDVKMKEKGDIPEGYSVSREKKERFSLILESASTNQTSMYLCASSLWRLAAIGGANVLTFGAGSRLTVL.

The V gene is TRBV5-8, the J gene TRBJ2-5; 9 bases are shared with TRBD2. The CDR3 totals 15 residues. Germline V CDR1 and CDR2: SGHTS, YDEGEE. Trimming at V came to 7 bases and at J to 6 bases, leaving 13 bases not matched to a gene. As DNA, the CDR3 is TGTGCCAGCGGGCCGGGCGGGAGGGCCGTCCAGACCCAGTACTTC. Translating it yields CASGPGGRAVQTQYF.